This T cell receptor (beta chain) was sequenced for a study of CD8+ T cells in alopecia areata. Study-wide background: Tofacitinib ran for 6 to 18 months before 6 months off drug.

The CDR3 has 12 amino acids. The V gene's germline CDR1 is MNHEY and CDR2 SMNVEV (reference sequence). Trimming removed 3 bases from V and 7 bases from J, with 7 bases in between. Isolated RNA was reverse transcribed into cDNA used as the sequencing template. TCRdb keeps only in-frame clones here, not all; method: immunoSEQ multiplex PCR. The sample carries about 180,000 clones, about 67% recorded once. This clone has more than one count but fewer than ten. Peripheral blood and lesional scalp punch biopsies came from alopecia areata patients. PBMC-derived CD4+ and CD8+ T cells were sorted. The source material was CD8+ T cells sorted from blood, sampled at week 0. The chain uses TRBV27 and TRBJ2-1; no clear D. The receptor was isolated from a human donor with alopecia areata. The CDR3 DNA follows: TGTGCCAGCAGTTTTTTTGGGAATGAGCAGTTCTTC. Translation: CASSFFGNEQFF.